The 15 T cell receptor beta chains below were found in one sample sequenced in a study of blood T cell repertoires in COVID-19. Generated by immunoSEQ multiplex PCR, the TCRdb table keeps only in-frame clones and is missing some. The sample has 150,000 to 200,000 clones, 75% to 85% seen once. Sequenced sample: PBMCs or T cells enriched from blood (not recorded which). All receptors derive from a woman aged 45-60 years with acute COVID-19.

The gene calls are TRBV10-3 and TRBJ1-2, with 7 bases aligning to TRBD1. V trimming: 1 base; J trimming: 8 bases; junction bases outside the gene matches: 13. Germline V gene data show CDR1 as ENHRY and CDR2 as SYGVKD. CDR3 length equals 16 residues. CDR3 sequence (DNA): TGTGCCATCAGTGAGTTAAAGGGGGCGGATCCTAAGGGCTACACCTTC. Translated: CAISELKGADPKGYTF.

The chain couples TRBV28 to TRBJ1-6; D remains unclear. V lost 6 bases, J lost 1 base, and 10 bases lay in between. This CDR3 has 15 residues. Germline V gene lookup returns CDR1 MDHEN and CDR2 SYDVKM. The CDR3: CASRGRYSYNSPLHF. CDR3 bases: TGTGCCAGCAGGGGGAGGTATTCCTATAATTCACCCCTCCACTTT.

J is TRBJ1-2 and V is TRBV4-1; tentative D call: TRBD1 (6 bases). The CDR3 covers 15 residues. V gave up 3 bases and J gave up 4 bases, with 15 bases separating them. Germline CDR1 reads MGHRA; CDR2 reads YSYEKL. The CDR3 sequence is CASSHLPRGTYGYTF. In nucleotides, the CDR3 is TGCGCCAGCAGCCATCTCCCGAGGGGGACCTATGGCTACACCTTC.

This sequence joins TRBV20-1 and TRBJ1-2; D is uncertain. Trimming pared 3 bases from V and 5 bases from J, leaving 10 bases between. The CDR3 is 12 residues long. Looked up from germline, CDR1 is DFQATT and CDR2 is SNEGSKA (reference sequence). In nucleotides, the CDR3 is TGCAGTGCTAGTATCCTCCCTTATGGCTACACCTTC. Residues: CSASILPYGYTF.

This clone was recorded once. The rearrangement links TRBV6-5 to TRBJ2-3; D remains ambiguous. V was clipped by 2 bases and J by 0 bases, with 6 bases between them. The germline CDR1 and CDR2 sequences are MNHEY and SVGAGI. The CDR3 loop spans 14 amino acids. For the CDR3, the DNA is TGTGCCAGCAGTTACGCGTTCAGCACAGATACGCAGTATTTT. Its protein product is CASSYAFSTDTQYF.

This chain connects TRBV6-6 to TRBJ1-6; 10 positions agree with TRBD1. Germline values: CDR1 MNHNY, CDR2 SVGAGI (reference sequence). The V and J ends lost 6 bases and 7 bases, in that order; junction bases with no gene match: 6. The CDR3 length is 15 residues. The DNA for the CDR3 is TGTGCCAGCAGCCTCGGACAGGGGGTAAATTCACCCCTCCACTTT. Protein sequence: CASSLGQGVNSPLHF.

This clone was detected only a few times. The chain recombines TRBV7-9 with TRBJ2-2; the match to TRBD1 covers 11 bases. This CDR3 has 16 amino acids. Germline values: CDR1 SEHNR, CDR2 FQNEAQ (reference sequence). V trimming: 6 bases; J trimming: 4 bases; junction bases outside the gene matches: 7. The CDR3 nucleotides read TGTGCCAGCAGGGGACAGGGGGTTCTGGGCACCGGGGAGCTGTTTTTT. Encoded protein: CASRGQGVLGTGELFF.

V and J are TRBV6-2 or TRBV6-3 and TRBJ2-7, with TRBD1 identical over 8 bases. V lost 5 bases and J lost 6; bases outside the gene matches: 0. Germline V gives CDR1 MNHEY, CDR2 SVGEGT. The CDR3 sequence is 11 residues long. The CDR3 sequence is CASSTGGEQYV. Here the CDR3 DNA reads TGTGCCAGCAGTACAGGGGGCGAGCAGTACGTC.

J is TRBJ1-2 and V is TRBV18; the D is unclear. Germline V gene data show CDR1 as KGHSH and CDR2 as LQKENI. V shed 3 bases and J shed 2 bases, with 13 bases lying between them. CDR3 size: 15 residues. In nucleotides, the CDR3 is TGTGCCAGCTCACCGAACACCCTTCTCAACTATGGCTACACCTTC. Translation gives CASSPNTLLNYGYTF.

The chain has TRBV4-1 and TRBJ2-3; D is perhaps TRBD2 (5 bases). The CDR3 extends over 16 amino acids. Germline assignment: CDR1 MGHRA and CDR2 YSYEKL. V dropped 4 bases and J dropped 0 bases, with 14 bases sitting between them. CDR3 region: CASSLSSSFSTDTQYF. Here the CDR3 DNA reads TGCGCCAGCAGCCTTTCCTCTAGCTTTAGCACAGATACGCAGTATTTT.

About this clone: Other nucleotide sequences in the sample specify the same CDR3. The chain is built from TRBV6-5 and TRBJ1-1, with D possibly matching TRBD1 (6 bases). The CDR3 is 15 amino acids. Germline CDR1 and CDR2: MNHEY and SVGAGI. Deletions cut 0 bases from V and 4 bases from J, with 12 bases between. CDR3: CASSYSQGRTTEAFF. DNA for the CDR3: TGTGCCAGCAGTTACTCGCAGGGGCGGACCACTGAAGCTTTCTTT.

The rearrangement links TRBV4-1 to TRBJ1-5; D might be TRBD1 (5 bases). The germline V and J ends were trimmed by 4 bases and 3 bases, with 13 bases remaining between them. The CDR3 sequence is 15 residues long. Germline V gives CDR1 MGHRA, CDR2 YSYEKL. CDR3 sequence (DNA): TGCGCCAGCAGCCCACAGGCGGGGTACAATCAGCCCCAGCATTTT. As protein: CASSPQAGYNQPQHF.

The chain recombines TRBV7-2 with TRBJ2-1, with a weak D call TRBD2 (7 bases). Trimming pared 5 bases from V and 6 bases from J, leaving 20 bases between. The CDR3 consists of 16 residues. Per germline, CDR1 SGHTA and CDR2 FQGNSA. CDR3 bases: TGTGCCAGCAGCCAAGGGGGGGGCGGGGTCCGCAATGAGCAGTTCTTC. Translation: CASSQGGGGVRNEQFF.

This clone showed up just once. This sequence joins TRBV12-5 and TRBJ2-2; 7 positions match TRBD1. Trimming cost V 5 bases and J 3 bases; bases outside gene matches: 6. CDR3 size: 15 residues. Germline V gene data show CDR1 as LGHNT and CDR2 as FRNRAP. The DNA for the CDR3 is TGTGCTAGTGGTCATGCAGGGGGACACACCGGGGAGCTGTTTTTT. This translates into CASGHAGGHTGELFF.

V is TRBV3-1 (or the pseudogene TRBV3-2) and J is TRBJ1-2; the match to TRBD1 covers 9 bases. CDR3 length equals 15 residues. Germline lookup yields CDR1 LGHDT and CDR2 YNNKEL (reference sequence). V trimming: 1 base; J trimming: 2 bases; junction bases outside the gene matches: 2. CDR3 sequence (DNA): TGTGCCAGCAGCCAAGGAACAGGGGGCAACTATGGCTACACCTTC. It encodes CASSQGTGGNYGYTF.